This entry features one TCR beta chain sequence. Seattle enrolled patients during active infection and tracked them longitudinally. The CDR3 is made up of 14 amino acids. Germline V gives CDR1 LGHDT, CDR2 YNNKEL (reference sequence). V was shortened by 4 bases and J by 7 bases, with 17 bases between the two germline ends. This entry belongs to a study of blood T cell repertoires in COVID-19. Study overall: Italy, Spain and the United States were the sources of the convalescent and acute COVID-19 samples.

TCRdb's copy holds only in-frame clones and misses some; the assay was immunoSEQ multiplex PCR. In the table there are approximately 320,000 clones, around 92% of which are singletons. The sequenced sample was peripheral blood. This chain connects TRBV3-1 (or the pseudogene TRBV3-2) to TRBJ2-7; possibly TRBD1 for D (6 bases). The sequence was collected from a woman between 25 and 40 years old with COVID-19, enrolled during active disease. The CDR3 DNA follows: TGTGCCAGCAGCCCTAAAATGGACAGAGGTGAGCAGTACTTC. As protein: CASSPKMDRGEQYF.